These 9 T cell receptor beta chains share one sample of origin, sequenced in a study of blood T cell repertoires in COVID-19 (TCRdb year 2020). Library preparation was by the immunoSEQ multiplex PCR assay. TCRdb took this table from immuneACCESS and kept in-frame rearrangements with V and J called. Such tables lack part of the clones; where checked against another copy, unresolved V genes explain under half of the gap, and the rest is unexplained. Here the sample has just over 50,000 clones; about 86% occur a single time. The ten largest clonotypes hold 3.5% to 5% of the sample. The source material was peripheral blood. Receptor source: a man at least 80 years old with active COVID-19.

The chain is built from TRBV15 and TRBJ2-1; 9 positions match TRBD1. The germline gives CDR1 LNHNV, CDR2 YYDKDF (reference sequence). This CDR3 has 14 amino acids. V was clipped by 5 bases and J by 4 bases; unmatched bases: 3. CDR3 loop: CATSSDRGYNEQFF. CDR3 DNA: TGTGCCACCAGCTCTGACAGGGGGTACAATGAGCAGTTCTTC.

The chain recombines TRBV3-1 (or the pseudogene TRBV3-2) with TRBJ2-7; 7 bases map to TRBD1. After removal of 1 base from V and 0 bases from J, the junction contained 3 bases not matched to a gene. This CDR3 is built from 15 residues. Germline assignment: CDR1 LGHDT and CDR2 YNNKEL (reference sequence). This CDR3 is CASSQGPGGSYEQYF. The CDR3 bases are TGTGCCAGCAGCCAAGGGCCAGGGGGCTCCTACGAGCAGTACTTC.

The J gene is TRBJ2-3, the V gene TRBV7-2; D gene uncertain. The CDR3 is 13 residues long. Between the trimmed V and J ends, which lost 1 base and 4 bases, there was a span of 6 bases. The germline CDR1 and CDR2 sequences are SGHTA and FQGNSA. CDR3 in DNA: TGTGCCAGCAGCTTAGAGTACTCAGATACGCAGTATTTT. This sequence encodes CASSLEYSDTQYF.

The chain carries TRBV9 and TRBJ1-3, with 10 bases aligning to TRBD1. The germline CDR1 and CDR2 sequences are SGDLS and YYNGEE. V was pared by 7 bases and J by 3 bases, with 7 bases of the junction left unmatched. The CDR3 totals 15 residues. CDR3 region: CASSEGQGVGNTIYF. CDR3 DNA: TGTGCCAGCTCCGAAGGACAGGGGGTTGGAAACACCATATATTTT.

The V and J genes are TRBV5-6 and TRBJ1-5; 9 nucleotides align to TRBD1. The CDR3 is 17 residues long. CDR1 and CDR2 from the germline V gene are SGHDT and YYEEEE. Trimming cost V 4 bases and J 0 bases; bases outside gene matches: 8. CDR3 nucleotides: TGTGCCAGCAGCCCGGGGACAGGGCCTTATAGCAATCAGCCCCAGCATTTT. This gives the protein CASSPGTGPYSNQPQHF.

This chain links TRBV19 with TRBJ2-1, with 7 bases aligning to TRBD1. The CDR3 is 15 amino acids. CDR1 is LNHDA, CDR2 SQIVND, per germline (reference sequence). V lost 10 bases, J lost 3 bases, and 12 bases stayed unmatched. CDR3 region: CATRQGLPLYNEQFF. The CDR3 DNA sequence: TGTGCCACCCGACAGGGCCTTCCTCTCTACAATGAGCAGTTCTTC.

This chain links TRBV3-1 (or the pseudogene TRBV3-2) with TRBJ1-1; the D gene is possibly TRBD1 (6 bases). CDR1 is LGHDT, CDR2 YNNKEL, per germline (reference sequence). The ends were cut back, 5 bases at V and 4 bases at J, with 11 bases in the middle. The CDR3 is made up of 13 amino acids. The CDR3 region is CASSAGGPTEAFF. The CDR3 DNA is TGTGCCAGCAGCGCGGGGGGGCCCACTGAAGCTTTCTTT.

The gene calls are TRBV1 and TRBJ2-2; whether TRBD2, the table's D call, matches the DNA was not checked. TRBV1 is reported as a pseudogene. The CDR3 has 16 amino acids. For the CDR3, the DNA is TGCACCAGCAGCCAACCGGGGGGGCCGGACACCGGGGAGCTGTTTTTT. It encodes CTSSQPGGPDTGELFF.

The CDR3 DNA is TGCGCCAGCAGTCAATCCCCGGACAGACCCTACGAGCAGTACTTC. This gives the protein CASSQSPDRPYEQYF. This chain links TRBV23-1 with TRBJ2-7, with TRBD1 as a possible D gene (6 bases). TRBV23-1 counts as an open reading frame of uncertain function. This CDR3 has 15 residues. Trimming cost V 0 bases and J 2 bases, with 11 bases left between them.